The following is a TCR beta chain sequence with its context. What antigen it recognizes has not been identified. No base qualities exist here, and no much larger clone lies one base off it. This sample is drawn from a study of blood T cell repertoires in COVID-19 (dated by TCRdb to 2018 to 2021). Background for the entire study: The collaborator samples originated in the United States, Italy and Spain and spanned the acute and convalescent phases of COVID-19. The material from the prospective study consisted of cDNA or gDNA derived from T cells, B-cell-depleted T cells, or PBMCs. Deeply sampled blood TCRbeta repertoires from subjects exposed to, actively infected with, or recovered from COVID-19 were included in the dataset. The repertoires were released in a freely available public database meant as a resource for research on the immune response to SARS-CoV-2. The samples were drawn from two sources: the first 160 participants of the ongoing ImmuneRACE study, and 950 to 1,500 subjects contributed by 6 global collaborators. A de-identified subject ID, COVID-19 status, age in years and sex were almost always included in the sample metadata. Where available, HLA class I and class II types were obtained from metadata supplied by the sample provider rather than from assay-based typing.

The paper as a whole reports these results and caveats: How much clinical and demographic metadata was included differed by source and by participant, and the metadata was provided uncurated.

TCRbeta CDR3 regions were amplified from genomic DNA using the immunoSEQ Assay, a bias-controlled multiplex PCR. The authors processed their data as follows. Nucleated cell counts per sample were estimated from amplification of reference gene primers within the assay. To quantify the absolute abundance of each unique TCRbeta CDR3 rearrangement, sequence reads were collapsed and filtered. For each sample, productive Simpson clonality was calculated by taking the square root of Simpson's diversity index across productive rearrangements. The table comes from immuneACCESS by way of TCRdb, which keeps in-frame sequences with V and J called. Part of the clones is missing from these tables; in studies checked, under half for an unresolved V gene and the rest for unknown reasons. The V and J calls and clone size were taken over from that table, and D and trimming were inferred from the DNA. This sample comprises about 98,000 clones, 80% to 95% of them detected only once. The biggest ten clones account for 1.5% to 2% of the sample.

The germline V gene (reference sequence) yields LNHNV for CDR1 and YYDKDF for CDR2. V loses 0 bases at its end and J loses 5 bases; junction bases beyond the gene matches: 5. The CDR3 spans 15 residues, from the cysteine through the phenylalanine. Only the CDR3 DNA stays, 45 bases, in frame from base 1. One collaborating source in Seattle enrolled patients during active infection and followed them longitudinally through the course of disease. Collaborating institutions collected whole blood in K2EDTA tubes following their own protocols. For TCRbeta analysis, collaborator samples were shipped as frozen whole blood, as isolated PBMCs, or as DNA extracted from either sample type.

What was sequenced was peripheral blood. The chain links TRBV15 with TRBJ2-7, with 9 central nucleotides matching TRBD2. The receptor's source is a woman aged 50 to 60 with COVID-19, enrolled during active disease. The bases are TGTGCCACCAGCAGAGACGGGATAGCGGGGGACGAGCAGTACTTC. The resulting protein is CATSRDGIAGDEQYF.